The T cell receptor (beta chain) under discussion was sequenced for a study of T cell responses to AZD1222 COVID-19 vaccine. There are 17 residues in the CDR3. Germline CDR1 is SNHLY and CDR2 is FYNNEI. Trimming cost V 4 bases and J 0 bases; bases outside gene matches: 5. Using immunoSEQ multiplex PCR, the repertoire was profiled, and TCRdb retains in-frame clones only, with some absent. Of fewer than 200,000 clones in the sample, roughly 94% were seen once. This receptor was identified in an adult who received the AZD1222 COVID-19 vaccine. The chain employs TRBV2 and TRBJ1-5; 11 nucleotides line up with TRBD1. The sample in question was peripheral blood, obtained 28 days after the second AZD1222 dose. The CDR3 is CASSAGQGGSSNQPQHF. In nucleotides, the CDR3 is TGTGCCAGCAGTGCGGGACAGGGGGGTAGTAGCAATCAGCCCCAGCATTTT.